This T cell receptor (beta chain) originates from a study of control samples from healthy donors and cancer patients. This table comes from immunoSEQ multiplex PCR, and its TCRdb copy is limited to in-frame clones, with some not included. In the table there are 350,000 to 450,000 clones, about 93% of which are singletons. The ends were cut back, 1 base at V and 2 bases at J, with 15 bases in the middle. CDR1 is MGHDK and CDR2 is SYGVNS in the germline V gene. This CDR3 is 16 amino acids long. This TCR was sampled from a man aged 40-49 years with head and neck cancer. This chain connects TRBV25-1 to TRBJ2-7; D is perhaps TRBD1 (5 bases). Sequenced material: PBMCs. The CDR3 sequence: CASSEFVGQLAYEQYF. CDR3 sequence (DNA): TGTGCCAGCAGTGAATTCGTGGGGCAGTTGGCCTACGAGCAGTACTTC.